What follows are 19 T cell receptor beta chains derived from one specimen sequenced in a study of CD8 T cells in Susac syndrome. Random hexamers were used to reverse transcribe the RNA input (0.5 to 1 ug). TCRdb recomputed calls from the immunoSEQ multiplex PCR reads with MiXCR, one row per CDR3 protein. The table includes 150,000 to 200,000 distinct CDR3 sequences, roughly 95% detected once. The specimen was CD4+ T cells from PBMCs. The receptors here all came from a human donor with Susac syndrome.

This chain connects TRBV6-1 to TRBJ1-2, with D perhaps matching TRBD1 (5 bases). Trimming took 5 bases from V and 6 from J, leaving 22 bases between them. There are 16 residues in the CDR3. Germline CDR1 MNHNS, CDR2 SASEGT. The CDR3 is CASSPSHRGRAHGYTF. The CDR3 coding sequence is TGTGCCAGCAGTCCTTCACACCGGGGCAGGGCCCATGGCTACACCTTC.

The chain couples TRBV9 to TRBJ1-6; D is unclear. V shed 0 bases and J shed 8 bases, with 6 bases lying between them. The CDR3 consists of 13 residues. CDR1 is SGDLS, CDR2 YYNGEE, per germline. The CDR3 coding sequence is TGTGCCAGCAGCGTAGCTTGGGATTCACCCCTCCACTTT. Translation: CASSVAWDSPLHF.

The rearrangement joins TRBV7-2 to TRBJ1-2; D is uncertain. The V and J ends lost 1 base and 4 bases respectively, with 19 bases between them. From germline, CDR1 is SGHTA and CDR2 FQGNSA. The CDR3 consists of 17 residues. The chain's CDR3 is CASSLEPAAYSTYGYTF. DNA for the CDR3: TGTGCCAGCAGCTTAGAGCCCGCTGCGTACAGCACCTATGGCTACACCTTC.

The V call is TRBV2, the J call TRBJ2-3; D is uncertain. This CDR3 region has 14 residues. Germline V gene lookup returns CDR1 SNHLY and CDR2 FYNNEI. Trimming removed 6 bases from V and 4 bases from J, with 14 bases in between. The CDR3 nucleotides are TGTGCCAGCAGGGGAAGCTCTGGCCCAGATACGCAGTATTTT. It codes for CASRGSSGPDTQYF.

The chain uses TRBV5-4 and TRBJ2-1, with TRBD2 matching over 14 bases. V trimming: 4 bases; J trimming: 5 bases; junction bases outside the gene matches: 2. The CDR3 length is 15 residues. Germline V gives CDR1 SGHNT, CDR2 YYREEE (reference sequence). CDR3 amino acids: CASSMGLAGDNEQFF. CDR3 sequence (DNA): TGTGCCAGCAGCATGGGACTAGCGGGGGACAATGAGCAGTTCTTC.

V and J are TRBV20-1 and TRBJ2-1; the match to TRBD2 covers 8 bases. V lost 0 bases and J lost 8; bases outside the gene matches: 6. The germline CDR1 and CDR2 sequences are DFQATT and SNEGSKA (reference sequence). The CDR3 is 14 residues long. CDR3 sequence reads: CSARDSAGADEQFF. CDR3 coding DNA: TGCAGTGCTAGAGATTCAGCGGGGGCGGATGAGCAGTTCTTC.

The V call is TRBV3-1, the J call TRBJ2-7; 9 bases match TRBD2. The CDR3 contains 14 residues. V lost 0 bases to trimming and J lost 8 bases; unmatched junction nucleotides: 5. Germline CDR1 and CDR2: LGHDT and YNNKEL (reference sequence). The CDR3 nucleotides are TGTGCCAGCAGCCAAGATCGGAGCGGGGGGAAGCAGTACTTC. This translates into CASSQDRSGGKQYF.

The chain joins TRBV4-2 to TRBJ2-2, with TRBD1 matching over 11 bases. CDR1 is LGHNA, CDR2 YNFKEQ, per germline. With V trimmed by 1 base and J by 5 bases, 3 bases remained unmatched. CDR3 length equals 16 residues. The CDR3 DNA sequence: TGTGCCAGCAGCCAAGGGACAGGGGGCCGGACCGGGGAGCTGTTTTTT. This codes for CASSQGTGGRTGELFF.

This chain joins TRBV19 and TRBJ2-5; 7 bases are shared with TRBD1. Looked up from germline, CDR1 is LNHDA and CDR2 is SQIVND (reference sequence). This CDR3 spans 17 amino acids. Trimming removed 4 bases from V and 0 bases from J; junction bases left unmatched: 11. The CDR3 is CASSRSPGQMYQETQYF. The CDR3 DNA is TGTGCCAGTAGTAGGAGTCCGGGACAGATGTACCAAGAGACCCAGTACTTC.

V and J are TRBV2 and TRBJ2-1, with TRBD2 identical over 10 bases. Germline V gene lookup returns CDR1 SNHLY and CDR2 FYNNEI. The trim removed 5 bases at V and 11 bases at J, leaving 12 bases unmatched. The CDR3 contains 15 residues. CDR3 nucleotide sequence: TGTGCCAGCAGTCCGCGGACTAGCGGTGAGGGTAAGCAGTTCTTC. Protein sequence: CASSPRTSGEGKQFF. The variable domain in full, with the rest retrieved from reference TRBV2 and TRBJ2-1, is EPEVTQTPSHQVTQMGQEVILRCVPISNHLYFYWYRQILGQKVEFLVSFYNNEISEKSEIFDDQFSVERPDGSNFTLKIRSTKLEDSAMYFCASSPRTSGEGKQFFGPGTRLTVL.

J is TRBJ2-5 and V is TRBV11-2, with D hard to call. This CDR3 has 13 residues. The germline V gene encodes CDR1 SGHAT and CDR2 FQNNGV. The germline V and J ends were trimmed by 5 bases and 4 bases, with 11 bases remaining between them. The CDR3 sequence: CASSPAVIETQYF. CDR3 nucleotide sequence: TGTGCCAGCAGCCCGGCGGTTATAGAGACCCAGTACTTC.

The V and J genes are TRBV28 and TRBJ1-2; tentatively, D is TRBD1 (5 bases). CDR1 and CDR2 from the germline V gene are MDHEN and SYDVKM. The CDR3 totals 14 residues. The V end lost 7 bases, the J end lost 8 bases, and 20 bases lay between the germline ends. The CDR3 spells CASTLRGVPIGYTF. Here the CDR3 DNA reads TGTGCCAGCACCCTACGGGGGGTCCCTATCGGCTACACCTTC.

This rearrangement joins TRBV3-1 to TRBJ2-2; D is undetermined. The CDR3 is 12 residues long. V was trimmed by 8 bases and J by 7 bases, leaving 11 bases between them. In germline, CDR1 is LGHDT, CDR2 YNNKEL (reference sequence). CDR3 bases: TGTGCCAGCGGATGGCTAGGCGGGGAGCTGTTTTTT. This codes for CASGWLGGELFF.

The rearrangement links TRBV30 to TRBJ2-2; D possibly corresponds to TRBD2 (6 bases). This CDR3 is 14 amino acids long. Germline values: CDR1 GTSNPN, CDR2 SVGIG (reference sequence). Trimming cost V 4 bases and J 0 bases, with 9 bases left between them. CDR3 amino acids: CAWKRLANTGELFF. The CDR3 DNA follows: TGTGCCTGGAAGAGACTAGCGAACACCGGGGAGCTGTTTTTT.

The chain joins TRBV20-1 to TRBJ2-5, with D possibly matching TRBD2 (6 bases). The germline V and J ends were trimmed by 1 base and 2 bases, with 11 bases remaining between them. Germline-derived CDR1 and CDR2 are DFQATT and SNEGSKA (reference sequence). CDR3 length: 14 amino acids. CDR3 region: CSARGGAAQETQYF. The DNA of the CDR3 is TGCAGTGCTAGAGGCGGGGCGGCTCAAGAGACCCAGTACTTC.

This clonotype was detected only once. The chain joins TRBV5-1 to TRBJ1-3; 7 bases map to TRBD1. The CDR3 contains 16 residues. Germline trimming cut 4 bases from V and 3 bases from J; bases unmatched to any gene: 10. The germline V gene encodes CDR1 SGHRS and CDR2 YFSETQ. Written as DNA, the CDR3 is TGCGCCAGCAGCCGGGACAGCAACTTGAATGGAAACACCATATATTTT. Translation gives CASSRDSNLNGNTIYF.

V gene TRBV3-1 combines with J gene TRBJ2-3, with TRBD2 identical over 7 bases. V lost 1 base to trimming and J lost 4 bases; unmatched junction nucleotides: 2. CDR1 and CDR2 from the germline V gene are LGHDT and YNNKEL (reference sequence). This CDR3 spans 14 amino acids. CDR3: CASSQGTSADTQYF. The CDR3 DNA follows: TGTGCCAGCAGCCAAGGGACTAGTGCAGATACGCAGTATTTT.

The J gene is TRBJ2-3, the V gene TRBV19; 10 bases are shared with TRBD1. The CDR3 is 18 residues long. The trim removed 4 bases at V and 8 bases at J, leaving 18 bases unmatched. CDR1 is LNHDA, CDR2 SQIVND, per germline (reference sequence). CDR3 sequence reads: CASSSALPGTGDVGTQYF. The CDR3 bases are TGTGCCAGTAGTAGCGCCCTCCCAGGGACAGGGGATGTGGGTACGCAGTATTTT.

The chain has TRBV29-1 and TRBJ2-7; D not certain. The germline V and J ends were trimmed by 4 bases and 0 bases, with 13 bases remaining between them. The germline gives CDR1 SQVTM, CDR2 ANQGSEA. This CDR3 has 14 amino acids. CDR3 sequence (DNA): TGCAGCGTTGTTGGCCCAGGTGTCTCCTACGAGCAGTACTTC. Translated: CSVVGPGVSYEQYF.